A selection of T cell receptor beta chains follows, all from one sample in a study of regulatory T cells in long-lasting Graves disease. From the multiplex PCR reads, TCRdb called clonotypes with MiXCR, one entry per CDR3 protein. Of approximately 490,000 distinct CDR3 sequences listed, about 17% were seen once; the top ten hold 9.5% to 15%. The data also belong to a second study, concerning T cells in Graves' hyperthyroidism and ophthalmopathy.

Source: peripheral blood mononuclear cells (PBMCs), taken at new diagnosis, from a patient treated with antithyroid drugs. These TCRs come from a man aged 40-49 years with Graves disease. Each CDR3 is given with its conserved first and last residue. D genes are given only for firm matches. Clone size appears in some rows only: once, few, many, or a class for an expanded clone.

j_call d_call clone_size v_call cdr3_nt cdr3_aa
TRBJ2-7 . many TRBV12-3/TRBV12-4 TGTGCCAGCAGAGCCGGGACAACTAGCTCCTACGAGCAGTACTTC CASRAGTTSSYEQYF
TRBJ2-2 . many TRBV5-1 TGTGCCAGCAGTACGGGCGGGGAGCTGTTTTTT CASSTGGELFF
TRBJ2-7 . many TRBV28 TGTGCCAGCAGTTTAAACCCCGTAGGGACCCCCTACGAGCAGTACTTC CASSLNPVGTPYEQYF
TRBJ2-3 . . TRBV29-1 TGCAGCGTCCGCAGTCTGGGGGTTGGAGATACGCAGTATTTT CSVRSLGVGDTQYF
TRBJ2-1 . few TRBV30 TGTGCCGTAGTCCGAGGAACCTCCTACAATGAGCAGTTCTTC CAVVRGTSYNEQFF
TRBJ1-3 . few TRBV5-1 TGCGCCAGCAGCCTCAGGACTCTGGACTCTGGAAACACCATATATTTT CASSLRTLDSGNTIYF
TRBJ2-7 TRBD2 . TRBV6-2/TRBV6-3 TGTGCCAGCAGGAGAAGCGGGAGGTACGAGCAGTACTTC CASRRSGRYEQYF
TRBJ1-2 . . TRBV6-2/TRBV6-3 TGTGCCAGCAGCCAGGGGTCCGGCTATGGCTACACCTTC CASSQGSGYGYTF
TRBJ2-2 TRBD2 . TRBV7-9 TGTGCCAGCAGCTTAGCTGGTGTGTGGGGACTAGCGGGAGGAGTGAACACCGGGGAGCTGTTTTTT CASSLAGVWGLAGGVNTGELFF
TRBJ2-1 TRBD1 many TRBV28 TGTGCCAGCAGGGGACAGTACAATGAGCAGTTCTTC CASRGQYNEQFF
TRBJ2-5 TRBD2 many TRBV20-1 TGCAGTGCTTCAGGGCGGGAGCCTCGCGAGACCCAGTACTTC CSASGREPRETQYF
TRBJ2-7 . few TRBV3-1 TGTGCCAGCAGTCACGCCTACGAGCAGTACTTC CASSHAYEQYF
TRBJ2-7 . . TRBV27 TGTCCCAGCAGTATTACAGGTTACGAGCAGTACTTC CPSSITGYEQYF
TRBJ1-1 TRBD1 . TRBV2 TGTGCCAGCAGTAAGGGACAGGGGAACACTGAAGCTTTCTTT CASSKGQGNTEAFF
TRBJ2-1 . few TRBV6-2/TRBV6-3 TGTGCCAGCAGTGAAGTTGGGACCCCCAATGAGCAGTTCTTC CASSEVGTPNEQFF
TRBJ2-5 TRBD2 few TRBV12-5 TGTGCTAGTCGAAATACTAGCGGCCGGCCGGGGGAGACCCAGTACTTC CASRNTSGRPGETQYF